This entry concerns a single T cell receptor beta chain. Other DNA sequences in the sample encode the same CDR3. CDR1 GTSNPN and CDR2 SVGIG come from the germline V gene (reference sequence). V lost 0 bases to trimming and J lost 4 bases, with 9 bases between them. CDR3 size: 13 residues. The record originates from a study of T cell changes during pregnancy in multiple sclerosis. Using immunoSEQ multiplex PCR, the repertoire was profiled, and TCRdb retains in-frame clones only, with some absent. This sample has some 85,000 clones; about 93% occur once, and the top ten carry about 0.78%. The chain has TRBV30 and TRBJ2-5; D might be TRBD2 (7 bases). Sequenced material: peripheral blood, taken in the third trimester of pregnancy. The receptor was isolated from a female donor with multiple sclerosis, enrolled in a pregnancy study. The CDR3 is CAWSVGGPETQYF. The CDR3 nucleotides are TGTGCCTGGAGTGTCGGGGGGCCAGAGACCCAGTACTTC.